This entry describes one TCR beta chain. Some clones are missing from TCRdb's copy, which holds only in-frame ones; the method was immunoSEQ multiplex PCR. In the table there are about 33,000 clones, roughly nine tenths of which are singletons. This record comes from a study of chemoradiotherapy in HPV16-positive cancers. This CDR3 has 15 amino acids. V was trimmed by 1 base and J by 4 bases, leaving 13 bases between them. Germline V gene data show CDR1 as SGHTA and CDR2 as FQGNSA. The specimen was blood, collected from a patient who underwent chemoradiotherapy. V and J are TRBV7-2 and TRBJ1-1; the D gene is possibly TRBD1 (6 bases). The sequence was collected from a human donor with HPV-associated anogenital cancer. Written as DNA, the CDR3 is TGTGCCAGCAGCTTAGGGGGGCGGGTCGGCACTGAAGCTTTCTTT. Its protein product is CASSLGGRVGTEAFF.